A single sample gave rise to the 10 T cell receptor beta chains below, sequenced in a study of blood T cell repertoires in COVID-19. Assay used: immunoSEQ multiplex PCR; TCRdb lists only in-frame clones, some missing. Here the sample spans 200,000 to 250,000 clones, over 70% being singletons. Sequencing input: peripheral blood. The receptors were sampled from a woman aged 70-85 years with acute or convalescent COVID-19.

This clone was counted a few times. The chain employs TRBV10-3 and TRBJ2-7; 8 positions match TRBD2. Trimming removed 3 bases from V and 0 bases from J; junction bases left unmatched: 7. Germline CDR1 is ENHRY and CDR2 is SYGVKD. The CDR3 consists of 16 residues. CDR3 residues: CAISDRAGATSYEQYF. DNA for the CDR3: TGTGCCATCAGTGACCGAGCGGGAGCTACCTCCTACGAGCAGTACTTC.

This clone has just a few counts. CDR3 in DNA: TGTGCCAGTAGGGAGGACAGGGGAGGACATGGCTACACCTTC. Protein product: CASREDRGGHGYTF. V is TRBV19 and J is TRBJ1-2, with 9 bases fitting TRBD1. Germline CDR1 reads LNHDA; CDR2 reads SQIVND (reference sequence). The CDR3 spans 14 residues. The V gene end was trimmed by 6 bases and the J gene end by 6 bases; junction bases not matched to a gene: 8.

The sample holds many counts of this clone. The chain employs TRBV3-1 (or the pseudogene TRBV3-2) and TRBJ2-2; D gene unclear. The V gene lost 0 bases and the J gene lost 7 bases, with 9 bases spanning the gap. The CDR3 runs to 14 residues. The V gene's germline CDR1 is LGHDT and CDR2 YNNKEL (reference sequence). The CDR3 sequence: CASSQEVAGGELFF. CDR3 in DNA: TGTGCCAGCAGCCAAGAGGTTGCCGGCGGGGAGCTGTTTTTT.

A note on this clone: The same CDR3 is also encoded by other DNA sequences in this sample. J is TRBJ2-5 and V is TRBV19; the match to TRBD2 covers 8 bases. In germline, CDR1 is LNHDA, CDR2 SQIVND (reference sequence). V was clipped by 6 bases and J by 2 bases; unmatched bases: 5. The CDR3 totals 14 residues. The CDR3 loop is CASSPGGGQETQYF. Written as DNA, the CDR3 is TGTGCCAGTAGCCCAGGCGGGGGGCAAGAGACCCAGTACTTC.

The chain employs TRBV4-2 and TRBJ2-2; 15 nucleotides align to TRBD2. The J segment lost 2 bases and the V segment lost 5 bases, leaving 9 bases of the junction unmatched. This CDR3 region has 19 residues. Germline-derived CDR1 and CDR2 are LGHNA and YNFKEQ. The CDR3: CASSAVGLAGGENTGELFF. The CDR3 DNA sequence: TGTGCCAGCAGCGCCGTGGGACTAGCGGGAGGCGAAAACACCGGGGAGCTGTTTTTT.

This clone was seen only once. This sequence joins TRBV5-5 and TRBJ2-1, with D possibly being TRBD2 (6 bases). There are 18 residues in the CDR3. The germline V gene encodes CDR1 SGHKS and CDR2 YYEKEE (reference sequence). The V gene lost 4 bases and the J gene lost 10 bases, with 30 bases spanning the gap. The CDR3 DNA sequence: TGTGCCAGCAGCCCGGGACTCGAGGTGCTAGCGCTACTTGAGGAGCAGTTCTTC. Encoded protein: CASSPGLEVLALLEEQFF. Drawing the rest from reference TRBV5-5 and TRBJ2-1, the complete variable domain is DAGVTQSPTHLIKTRGQQVTLRCSPISGHKSVSWYQQVLGQGPQFIFQYYEKEERGRGNFPDRFSARQFPNYSSELNVNALLLGDSALYLCASSPGLEVLALLEEQFFGPGTRLTVL.

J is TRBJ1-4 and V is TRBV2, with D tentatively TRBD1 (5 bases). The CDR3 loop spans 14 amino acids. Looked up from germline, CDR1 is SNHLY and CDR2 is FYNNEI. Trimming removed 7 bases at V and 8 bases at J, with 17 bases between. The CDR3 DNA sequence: TGTGCCAGCAATCAACAGGACGGTGGCGAAAAACTGTTTTTT. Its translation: CASNQQDGGEKLFF.

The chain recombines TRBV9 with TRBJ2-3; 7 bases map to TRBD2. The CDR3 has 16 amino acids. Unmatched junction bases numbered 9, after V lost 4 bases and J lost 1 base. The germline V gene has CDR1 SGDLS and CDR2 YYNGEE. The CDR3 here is CASSSPSGIRTDTQYF. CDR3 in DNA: TGTGCCAGCAGCTCCCCTAGCGGAATTCGCACAGATACGCAGTATTTT.

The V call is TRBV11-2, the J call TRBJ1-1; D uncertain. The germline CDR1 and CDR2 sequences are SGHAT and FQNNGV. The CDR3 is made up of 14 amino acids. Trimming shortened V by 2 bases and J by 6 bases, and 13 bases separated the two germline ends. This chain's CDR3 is CASSLPTGLPEAFF. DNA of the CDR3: TGTGCCAGCAGCTTACCTACGGGTTTACCTGAAGCTTTCTTT. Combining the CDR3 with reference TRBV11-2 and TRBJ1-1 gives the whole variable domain EAGVAQSPRYKIIEKRQSVAFWCNPISGHATLYWYQQILGQGPKLLIQFQNNGVVDDSQLPKDRFSAERLKGVDSTLKIQPAKLEDSAVYLCASSLPTGLPEAFFGQGTRLTVV.

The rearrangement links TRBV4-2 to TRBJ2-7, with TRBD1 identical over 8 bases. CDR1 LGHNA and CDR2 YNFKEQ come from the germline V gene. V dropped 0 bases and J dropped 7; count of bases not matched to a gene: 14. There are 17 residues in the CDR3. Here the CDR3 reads CASSQDIGTGNFGEQYF. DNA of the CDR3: TGTGCCAGCAGCCAAGATATCGGGACAGGAAATTTTGGAGAGCAGTACTTC.